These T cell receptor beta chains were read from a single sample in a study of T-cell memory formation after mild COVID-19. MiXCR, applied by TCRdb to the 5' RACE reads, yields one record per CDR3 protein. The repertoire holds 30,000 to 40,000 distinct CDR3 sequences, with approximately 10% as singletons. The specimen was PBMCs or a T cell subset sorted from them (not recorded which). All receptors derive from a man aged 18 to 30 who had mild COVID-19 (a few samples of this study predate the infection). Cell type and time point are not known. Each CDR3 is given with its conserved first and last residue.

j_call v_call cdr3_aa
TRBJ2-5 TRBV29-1 CSASRGETQYF
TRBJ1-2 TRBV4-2 CASSQGGPRSGTPGYTF
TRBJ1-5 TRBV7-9 CASSPHMNQPQHF
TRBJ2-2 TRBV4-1 CASSQDRWQSNTGELFF
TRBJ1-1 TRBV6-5 CASSYYRRGSAFF
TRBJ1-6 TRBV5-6 CASSPLGGSYNSPLHF
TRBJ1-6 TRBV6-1 CASSLLGVSASYNSPLHF
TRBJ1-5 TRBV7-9 CASSHTAGEQPQHF
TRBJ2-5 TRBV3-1 CASSPLGGEETQYF
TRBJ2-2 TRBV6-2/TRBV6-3 CASSYLTDTGELFF
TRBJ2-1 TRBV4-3 CASSHSGGLYNEQFF
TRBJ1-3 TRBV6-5 CASSYNGGSGNTIYF
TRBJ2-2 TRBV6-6 CASSSQQGWTGELFF
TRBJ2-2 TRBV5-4 CASSLGQGAGELFF